These T cell receptor beta chains were read from a single sample in a study of OX40 agonist ivuxolimab in advanced cancers. The protocol was immunoSEQ multiplex PCR, while the TCRdb copy is restricted to in-frame clones and leaves out a portion. The sample holds roughly 80,000 clones; roughly 82% are singletons and the top ten take 6.9%. The material sequenced was CD4+ or CD8+ T cells sorted from blood, taken in a trial of the OX40 agonist ivuxolimab. These receptors came from an adult with an advanced solid tumor such as melanoma, head and neck, liver or kidney cancer. CDR3s include the opening cysteine and the closing phenylalanine or tryptophan. The order of the fields is V gene, D gene, J gene, clone size, CDR3 protein, CDR3 DNA. A D gene is named only where the DNA matches it firmly. A row's size may be missing; if present it is once, few, many or a size class.

>TRBV6-1|-|TRBJ1-5|-
CASSYLGAQHF
TGTGCCAGCAGTTACCTGGGGGCCCAGCATTTT
>TRBV7-9|TRBD2|TRBJ2-2|-
CASSTRVAGLNTGELFF
TGTGCCAGCAGCACCAGGGTAGCGGGGCTGAACACCGGGGAGCTGTTTTTT
>TRBV5-1|-|TRBJ2-3|-
CASSFGETDTQYF
TGCGCCAGCAGCTTCGGCGAAACAGATACGCAGTATTTT
>TRBV11-2|TRBD1|TRBJ2-7|-
CASMGDRESGEQYF
TGTGCCAGCATGGGGGACAGGGAAAGTGGGGAGCAGTACTTC
>TRBV5-5|-|TRBJ1-4|-
CASMKGQSNEKLFF
TGTGCCAGCATGAAAGGGCAGTCCAATGAAAAACTGTTTTTT
>TRBV14|-|TRBJ2-1|few
CASSQNRVGNEQFF
TGTGCCAGCAGCCAAAACAGGGTGGGCAATGAGCAGTTCTTC
>TRBV7-2|TRBD1|TRBJ2-7|-
CASSRNTPGTGEQYF
TGTGCCAGCAGCCGAAACACCCCCGGGACAGGCGAGCAGTACTTC
>TRBV27|-|TRBJ1-1|-
CASSRGGFPPNPPLKNTEAFF
TGTGCCAGCTCCCGGGGGGGGTTTCCCCCAAACCCTCCACTTAAGAACACTGAAGCTTTCTTT
>TRBV10-3|TRBD1|TRBJ1-5|-
CAISRTGQNQPQHF
TGTGCCATCAGTCGGACAGGGCAGAATCAGCCCCAGCATTTT
>TRBV19|-|TRBJ1-2|-
CASSGSGDGYTF
TGTGCCAGTAGTGGCTCAGGGGACGGCTACACCTTC
>TRBV7-9|-|TRBJ1-2|-
CASSLAVLDYGYTF
TGTGCCAGCAGCTTAGCGGTCTTGGACTATGGCTACACCTTC
>TRBV30|-|TRBJ1-6|-
CAWSIPILQVPILHF
TGTGCCTGGAGTATCCCCATTCTCCAGGTACCAATCCTCCACTTT
>TRBV19|TRBD1|TRBJ2-6|few
CATQQGTGANVLTF
TGTGCCACACAACAGGGGACTGGGGCCAACGTCCTGACTTTC
>TRBV6-6|TRBD1|TRBJ2-5|-
CASSYSGQGVGETQYF
TGTGCCAGCAGTTATTCGGGACAGGGAGTTGGGGAGACCCAGTACTTC
>TRBV5-1|-|TRBJ2-1|-
CASSFSGGAYNEQFF
TGCGCCAGCAGCTTTAGCGGAGGGGCCTACAATGAGCAGTTCTTC
>TRBV5-4|-|TRBJ1-2|-
CASSLNLGTETMGYTF
TGTGCCAGCAGCTTGAACCTCGGCACAGAAACTATGGGCTACACCTTC
>TRBV19|-|TRBJ1-5|-
CASSIFPGEVNQPQHF
TGTGCCAGTAGTATATTTCCAGGGGAGGTCAATCAGCCCCAGCATTTT
>TRBV19|-|TRBJ2-7|-
CASSGRGAYEQYF
TGTGCCAGTAGTGGAAGGGGGGCCTACGAGCAGTACTTC
>TRBV6-5|TRBD1|TRBJ1-1|-
CASSYRGQVNTEAFF
TGTGCCAGCAGTTACCGGGGACAGGTGAACACTGAAGCTTTCTTT
>TRBV5-5|-|TRBJ1-1|-
CASSLKGTIPEAFF
TGTGCCAGCAGCTTGAAGGGTACGATCCCTGAAGCTTTCTTT
>TRBV5-1|TRBD2|TRBJ2-3|-
CASTYSGSGADTQYF
TGCGCCAGCACTTATAGCGGGAGTGGCGCAGATACGCAGTATTTT
>TRBV18|-|TRBJ2-3|-
CASSPPDSQDTQYF
TGTGCCAGCTCACCCCCGGACAGTCAGGATACGCAGTATTTT
>TRBV6-5|-|TRBJ2-7|-
CASSTLAPSEQYF
TGTGCCAGCAGTACACTAGCTCCTTCGGAGCAGTACTTC
>TRBV7-9|-|TRBJ2-4|-
CASSPSQSLRSGNIQYF
TGTGCCAGCAGCCCGAGTCAGTCCCTTCGCTCTGGGAACATTCAGTACTTC
>TRBV18|-|TRBJ1-1|-
CASSAGVDTEAFF
TGTGCCAGCTCAGCGGGAGTTGACACTGAAGCTTTCTTT
>TRBV11-3|-|TRBJ2-7|-
CASSLQGYEQYF
TGTGCCAGCAGCTTACAGGGTTACGAGCAGTACTTC
>TRBV10-3|TRBD1|TRBJ1-2|-
CAISDPPGQGAKAPYTF
TGTGCCATCAGTGATCCCCCGGGACAGGGGGCCAAGGCCCCCTACACCTTC
>TRBV27|-|TRBJ2-3|-
CASGQGGTPTDTQYF
TGTGCCAGCGGCCAAGGGGGTACGCCGACAGATACGCAGTATTTT
>TRBV7-9|-|TRBJ1-1|-
CASSLGQPNTEAFF
TGTGCCAGCAGCTTAGGACAGCCAAACACTGAAGCTTTCTTT
>TRBV19|-|TRBJ2-1|-
CASSGSRGPRGANEQFF
TGTGCCAGTAGTGGATCGCGGGGACCCCGAGGGGCCAATGAGCAGTTCTTC
>TRBV6-5|-|TRBJ2-5|-
CASSYSGGRKTQYF
TGTGCCAGCAGTTACTCGGGAGGTAGGAAGACCCAGTACTTC
>TRBV30|TRBD1|TRBJ2-2|-
CAWSVRQGITGELFF
TGTGCCTGGAGTGTGCGACAGGGGATCACCGGGGAGCTGTTTTTT
>TRBV12-5|TRBD1|TRBJ1-1|-
CASGLDLGTGGFSSEAFF
TGTGCTAGTGGTTTGGACCTCGGGACAGGGGGATTTAGTTCTGAAGCTTTCTTT
>TRBV5-5|-|TRBJ1-4|-
CASSLGRGQGEKLFF
TGTGCCAGCAGCTTGGGACGGGGGCAAGGTGAAAAACTGTTTTTT
>TRBV27|-|TRBJ1-2|-
CASSPSHRRGYGYTF
TGTGCCAGCAGTCCATCCCATCGGCGAGGCTATGGCTACACCTTC
>TRBV11-2|TRBD1|TRBJ2-7|-
CASSSPGQGYEQYF
TGTGCCAGCAGCTCTCCGGGACAGGGCTACGAGCAGTACTTC
>TRBV19|-|TRBJ2-3|once
CASSISVRRSPTDTQYF
TGTGCCAGTAGTATCTCGGTGCGCAGGAGTCCCACAGATACGCAGTATTTT
>TRBV7-2|-|TRBJ1-1|-
CASSLMPNTEAFF
TGTGCCAGCAGCTTAATGCCGAACACTGAAGCTTTCTTT
>TRBV7-2|TRBD2|TRBJ2-7|-
CASSLLTSGDEQYF
TGTGCCAGCAGCTTACTTACTAGCGGGGACGAGCAGTACTTC
>TRBV5-4|TRBD1|TRBJ1-2|-
CASGRTGNYGYTF
TGTGCCAGCGGCCGGACAGGGAACTATGGCTACACCTTC
>TRBV6-6|-|TRBJ1-2|-
CASSYALGINNGYTF
TGTGCCAGCAGTTACGCTCTGGGGATAAATAATGGCTACACCTTC
>TRBV11-3|-|TRBJ2-6|-
CASSPRRANVLTF
TGTGCCAGCAGCCCCAGAAGGGCCAACGTCCTGACTTTC
>TRBV7-2|-|TRBJ2-7|-
CASSLRPLGEQYF
TGTGCCAGCAGCTTAAGGCCCTTGGGGGAGCAGTACTTC
>TRBV9|-|TRBJ2-6|-
CASSVGGAGANVLTF
TGTGCCAGCAGCGTAGGGGGAGCAGGGGCCAACGTCCTGACTTTC
>TRBV2|-|TRBJ2-5|-
CANGLNARQETQYF
TGTGCCAACGGCCTAAACGCACGCCAAGAGACCCAGTACTTC
>TRBV6-6|-|TRBJ1-2|-
CASSQHEVYGYTF
TGTGCCAGCAGTCAACATGAGGTCTATGGCTACACCTTC
>TRBV19|-|TRBJ1-2|-
CASTERGWAGRTRPNYGYTF
TGTGCCAGTACCGAAAGGGGTTGGGCAGGACGGACCCGACCAAACTATGGCTACACCTTC
>TRBV4-1|-|TRBJ1-1|-
CASSQVHWGANTEAFF
TGCGCCAGCAGCCAAGTTCACTGGGGCGCGAACACTGAAGCTTTCTTT
>TRBV18|-|TRBJ1-3|once
CASSPASPGRLGGNTIYF
TGTGCCAGCTCACCGGCCTCCCCGGGCCGCCTCGGGGGAAACACCATATATTTT
>TRBV18|TRBD1|TRBJ1-2|-
CASLSGQVGYGYTF
TGTGCCAGCTTATCGGGACAGGTGGGGTATGGCTACACCTTC
>TRBV19|-|TRBJ1-1|-
CASTRGPGGTEAFF
TGTGCCAGTACCAGGGGCCCGGGGGGCACTGAAGCTTTCTTT
>TRBV10-2|-|TRBJ2-5|-
CASSPNSVGQETQYF
TGCGCCAGCAGTCCCAATTCAGTGGGGCAAGAGACCCAGTACTTC
>TRBV9|TRBD1|TRBJ2-3|once
CASTGTAGDTQYF
TGTGCCAGCACCGGGACAGCAGGAGATACGCAGTATTTT
>TRBV7-9|-|TRBJ1-5|once
CASSLDHSNQPQHF
TGTGCCAGCAGCTTAGACCATAGCAATCAGCCCCAGCATTTT